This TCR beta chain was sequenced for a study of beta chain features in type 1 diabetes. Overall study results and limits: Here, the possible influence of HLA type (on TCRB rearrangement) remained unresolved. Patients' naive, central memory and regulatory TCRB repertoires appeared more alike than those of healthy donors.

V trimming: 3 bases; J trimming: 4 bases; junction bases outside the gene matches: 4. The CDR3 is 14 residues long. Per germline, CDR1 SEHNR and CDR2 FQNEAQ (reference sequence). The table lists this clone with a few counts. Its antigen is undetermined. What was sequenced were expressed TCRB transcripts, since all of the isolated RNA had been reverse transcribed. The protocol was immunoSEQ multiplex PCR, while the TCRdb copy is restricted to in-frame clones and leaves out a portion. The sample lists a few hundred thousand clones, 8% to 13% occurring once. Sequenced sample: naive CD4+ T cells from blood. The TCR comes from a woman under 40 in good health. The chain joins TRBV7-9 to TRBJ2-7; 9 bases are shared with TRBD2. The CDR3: CASSFTGLAYEQYF. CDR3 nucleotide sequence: TGTGCCAGCAGCTTCACGGGACTAGCTTACGAGCAGTACTTC.